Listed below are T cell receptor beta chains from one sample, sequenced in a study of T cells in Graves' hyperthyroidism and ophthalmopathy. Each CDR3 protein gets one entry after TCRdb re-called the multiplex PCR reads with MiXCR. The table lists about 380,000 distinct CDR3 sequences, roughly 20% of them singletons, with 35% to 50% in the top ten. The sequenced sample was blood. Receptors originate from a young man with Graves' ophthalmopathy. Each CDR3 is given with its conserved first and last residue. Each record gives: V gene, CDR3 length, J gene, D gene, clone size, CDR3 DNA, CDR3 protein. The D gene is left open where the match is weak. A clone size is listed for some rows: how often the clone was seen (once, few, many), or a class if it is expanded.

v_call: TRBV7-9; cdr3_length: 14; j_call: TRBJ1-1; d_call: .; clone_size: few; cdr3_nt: TGTGCCAGCAGCCCGGAGGGGGGGTTGACTGAAGCTTTCTTT; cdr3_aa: CASSPEGGLTEAFF
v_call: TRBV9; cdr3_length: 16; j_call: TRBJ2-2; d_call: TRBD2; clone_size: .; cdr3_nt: TGTGCCAGCAGCATAGCTACGGGGGGGCCGCCCGGGGAGCTGTTTTTT; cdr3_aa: CASSIATGGPPGELFF
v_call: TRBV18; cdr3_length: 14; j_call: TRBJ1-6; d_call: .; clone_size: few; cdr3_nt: TGTGCCAGCTCACCACGGGGGGAGGTTTCACCCCTCCACTTT; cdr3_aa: CASSPRGEVSPLHF
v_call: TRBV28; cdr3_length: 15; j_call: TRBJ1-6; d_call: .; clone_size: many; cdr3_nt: TGTGCCAGCAGTCTACCCTTGGTGGGGAATTCACCCCTCCACTTT; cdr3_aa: CASSLPLVGNSPLHF
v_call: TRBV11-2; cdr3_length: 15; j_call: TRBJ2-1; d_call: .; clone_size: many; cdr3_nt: TGTGCCAGCAGCGCAACGGGGGCGTTACTGGGTGAGCAGTTCTTC; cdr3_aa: CASSATGALLGEQFF
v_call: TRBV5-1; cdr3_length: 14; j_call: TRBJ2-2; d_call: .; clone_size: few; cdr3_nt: TGCGCCAGCAGCACGACAGGGAACACCGGGGAGCTGTTTTTT; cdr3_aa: CASSTTGNTGELFF
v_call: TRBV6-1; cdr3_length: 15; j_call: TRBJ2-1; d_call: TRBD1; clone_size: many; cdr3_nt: TGTGCCAGCAGTGTAGAACAGGGGGCGTCCAATGAGCAGTTCTTC; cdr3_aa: CASSVEQGASNEQFF
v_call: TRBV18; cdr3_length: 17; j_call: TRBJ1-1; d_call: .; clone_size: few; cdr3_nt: TGTGCCAGCTCACCCATGGAGAGGGGGAACATGAACACTGAAGCTTTCTTT; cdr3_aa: CASSPMERGNMNTEAFF
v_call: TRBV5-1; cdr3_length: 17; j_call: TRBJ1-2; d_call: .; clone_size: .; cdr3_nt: TGCGCCAGCAGCTTGCCCTCAATTCGTACAGCTAACTATGGCTACACCTTC; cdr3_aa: CASSLPSIRTANYGYTF
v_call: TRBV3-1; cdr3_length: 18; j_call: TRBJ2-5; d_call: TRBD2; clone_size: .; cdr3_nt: TGTGCCAGCAGCCAAGTATTAGCGGGGGGGCCCATGGAGGAGACCCAGTACTTC; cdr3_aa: CASSQVLAGGPMEETQYF
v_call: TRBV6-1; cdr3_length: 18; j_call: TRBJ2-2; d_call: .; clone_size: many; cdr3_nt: TGTGCCAGCAGTGACCTCCTACTTACAGCGGCGAACACCGGGGAGCTGTTTTTT; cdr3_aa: CASSDLLLTAANTGELFF
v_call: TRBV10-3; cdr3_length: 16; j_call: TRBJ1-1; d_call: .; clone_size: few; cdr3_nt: TGTGCCATCAGTGAGTCTAGGAGCAGGGTGAACACTGAAGCTTTCTTT; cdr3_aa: CAISESRSRVNTEAFF
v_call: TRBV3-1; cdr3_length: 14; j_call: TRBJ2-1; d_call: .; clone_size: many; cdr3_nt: TGTGCCAGCAGCCAAGGACGAAAGTACAATGAGCAGTTCTTC; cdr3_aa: CASSQGRKYNEQFF
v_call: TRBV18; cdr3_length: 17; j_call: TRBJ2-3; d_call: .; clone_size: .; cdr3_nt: TGTGCCAGCTCACCACCGGAGGGGGCGGGTGGCACAGATACGCAGTATTTT; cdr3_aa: CASSPPEGAGGTDTQYF
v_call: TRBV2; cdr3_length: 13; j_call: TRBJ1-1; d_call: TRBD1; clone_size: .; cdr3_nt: TGTGCCAGCAGCGAGGGACAGGGCACTGAAGCTTTCTTT; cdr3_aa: CASSEGQGTEAFF
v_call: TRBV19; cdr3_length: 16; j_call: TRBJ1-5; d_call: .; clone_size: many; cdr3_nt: TGTGCCAGTAGTCCGCTAAACGAGGGGAGCAATCAGCCCCAGCATTTT; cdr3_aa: CASSPLNEGSNQPQHF
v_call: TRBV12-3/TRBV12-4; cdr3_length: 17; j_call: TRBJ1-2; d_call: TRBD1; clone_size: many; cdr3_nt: TGTGCCAGCAGTTTTTTTAGTTTGGGACAGGGCAACTATGGCTACACCTTC; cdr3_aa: CASSFFSLGQGNYGYTF
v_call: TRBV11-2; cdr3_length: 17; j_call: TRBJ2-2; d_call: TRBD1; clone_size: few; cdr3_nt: TGTGCCAGCAGCTTAGTATACCAGGGGGAAGTCCCCGGGGAGCTGTTTTTT; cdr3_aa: CASSLVYQGEVPGELFF
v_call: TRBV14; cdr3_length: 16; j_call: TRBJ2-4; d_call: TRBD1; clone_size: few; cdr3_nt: TGTGCCAGCAGCCGATGGGGACAGCCCGGTAGTAACATTCAGTACTTC; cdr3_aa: CASSRWGQPGSNIQYF
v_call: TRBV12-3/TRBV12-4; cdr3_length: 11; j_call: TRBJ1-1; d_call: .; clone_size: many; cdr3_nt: TGTGCCAGCAGTTTTAACACTGAAGCTTTCTTT; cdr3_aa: CASSFNTEAFF
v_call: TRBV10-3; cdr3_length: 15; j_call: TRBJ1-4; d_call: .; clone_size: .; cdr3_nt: TGTGCCATCAGTGGCTCCGGGGGGCTTAATGAAAAACTGTTTTTT; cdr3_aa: CAISGSGGLNEKLFF
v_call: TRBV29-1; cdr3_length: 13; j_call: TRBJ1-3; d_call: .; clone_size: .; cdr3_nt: TGCAGCGTTAGGCGTCAATCTGGAAACACCATATATTTT; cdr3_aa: CSVRRQSGNTIYF
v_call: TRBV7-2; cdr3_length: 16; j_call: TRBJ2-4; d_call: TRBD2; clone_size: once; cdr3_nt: TGTGCCAGCAGCCATGTAGCGGGAGGTGCCAAAAACATTCAGTACTTC; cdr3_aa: CASSHVAGGAKNIQYF
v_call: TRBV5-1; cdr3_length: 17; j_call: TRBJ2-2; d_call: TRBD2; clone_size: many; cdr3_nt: TGCGCCAGCAGCTCGATCTCTAGCGGGTGGAACACCGGGGAGCTGTTTTTT; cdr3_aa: CASSSISSGWNTGELFF
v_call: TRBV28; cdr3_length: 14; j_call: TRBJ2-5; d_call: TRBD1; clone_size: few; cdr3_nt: TGTGCCAGCAGACAAAACCCGGGACAGGGCACCCAGTACTTC; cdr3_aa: CASRQNPGQGTQYF
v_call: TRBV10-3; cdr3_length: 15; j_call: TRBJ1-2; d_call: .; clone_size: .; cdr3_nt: TGTGCCATCAGTGGGCTGGGGGGCCCTAACTATGGCTACACCTTC; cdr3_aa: CAISGLGGPNYGYTF
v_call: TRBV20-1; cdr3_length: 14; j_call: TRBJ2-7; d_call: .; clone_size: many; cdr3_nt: TGCAGTGCCCCGGGTACGTCGAGCTCCTACGAGCAGTACTTC; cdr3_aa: CSAPGTSSSYEQYF
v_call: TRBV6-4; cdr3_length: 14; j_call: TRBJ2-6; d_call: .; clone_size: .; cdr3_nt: TGTGCCAGCAGTGAAAACTCTGGGGCCAACGTCCTGACTTTC; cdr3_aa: CASSENSGANVLTF
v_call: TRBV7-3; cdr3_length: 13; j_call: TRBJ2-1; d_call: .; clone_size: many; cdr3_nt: TGTGCCAGCAGCTTAATTAGGGGCAATGAGCAGTTCTTC; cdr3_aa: CASSLIRGNEQFF